This TCR beta chain came from a study of T cells in women clearing cervical HPV infection. Study observations and caveats: Richness plus V gene abundances separated cases from controls with AUC roughly 0.85. CIN3+ cases had significantly higher TCR richness than controls; evenness did not differ.

Germline V CDR1 and CDR2: SGHRS, YFSETQ. This CDR3 has 17 amino acids. TCRdb's copy holds only in-frame clones and misses some; the assay was immunoSEQ multiplex PCR. The sample's table shows about 36,000 clones. As to this clone: Antigen unknown. The read terminates 3 residues before the CDR3 end, so the remaining end is supplied by the germline J gene.

The chain employs TRBV5-1 and TRBJ2-5, with 8 bases identical to TRBD2. The receptor's source is a woman aged 18 to 75 with a cervical HPV16 infection that either progressed to CIN3+ or cleared (not recorded which). Specimen: blood buffy coat. CDR3 sequence reads: CASSPDPLAGGRDTQYF. Partial CDR3 DNA: TGCGCCAGCAGCCCCGACCCTCTTGCGGGGGGCCGGGATACC.